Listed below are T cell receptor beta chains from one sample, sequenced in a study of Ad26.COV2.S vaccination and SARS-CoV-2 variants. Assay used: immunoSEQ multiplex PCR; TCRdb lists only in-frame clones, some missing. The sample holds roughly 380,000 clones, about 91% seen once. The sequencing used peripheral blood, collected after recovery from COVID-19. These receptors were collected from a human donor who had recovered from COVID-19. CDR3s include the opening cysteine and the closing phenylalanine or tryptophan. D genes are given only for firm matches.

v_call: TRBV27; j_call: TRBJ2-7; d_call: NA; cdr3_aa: CASTVSLGTYSEQYF
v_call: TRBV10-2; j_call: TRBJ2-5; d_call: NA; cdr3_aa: CASSAAGRETQYF
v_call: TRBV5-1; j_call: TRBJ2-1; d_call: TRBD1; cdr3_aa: CASAEGQGIFNEQFF
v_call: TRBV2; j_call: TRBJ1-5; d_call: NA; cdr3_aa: CASRPQGPSNQPQHF
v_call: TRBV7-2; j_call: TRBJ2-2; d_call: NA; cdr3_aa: CASSTQRPGELFF
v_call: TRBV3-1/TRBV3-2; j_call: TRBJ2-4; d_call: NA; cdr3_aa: CASSARQELAKNIQYF
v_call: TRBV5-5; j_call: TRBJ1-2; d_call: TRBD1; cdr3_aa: CASSFTSIQGLANGYTF
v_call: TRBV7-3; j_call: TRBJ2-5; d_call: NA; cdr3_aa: CASSVQGTPGETQYF
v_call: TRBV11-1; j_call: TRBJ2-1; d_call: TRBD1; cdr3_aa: CASSLEGTGRFF
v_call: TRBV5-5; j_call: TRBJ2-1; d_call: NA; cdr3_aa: CASSHRPSFSHSYNEQFF
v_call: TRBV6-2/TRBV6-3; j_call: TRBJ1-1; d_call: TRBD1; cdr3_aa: CASSRTGTADTEAFF
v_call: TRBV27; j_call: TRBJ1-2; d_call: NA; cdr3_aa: CASSLSLGAFNYGYTF
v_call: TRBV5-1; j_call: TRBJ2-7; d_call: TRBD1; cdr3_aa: CASSNGTGVYEQYF
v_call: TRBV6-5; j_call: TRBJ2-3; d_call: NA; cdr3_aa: CASSYSGGVTDTQYF
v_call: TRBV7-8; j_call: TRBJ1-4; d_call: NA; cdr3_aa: CASSLGGVIEKLFF
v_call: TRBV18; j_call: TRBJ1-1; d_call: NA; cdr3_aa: CASSPSRNREEEAFF
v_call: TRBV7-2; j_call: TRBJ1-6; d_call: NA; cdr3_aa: CASSFRTASSYNSPLHF
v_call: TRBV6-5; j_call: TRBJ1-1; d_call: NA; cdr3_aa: CASSYFRTSNTEAFF
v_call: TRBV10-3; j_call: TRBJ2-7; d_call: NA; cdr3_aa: CAISEGTEQYF
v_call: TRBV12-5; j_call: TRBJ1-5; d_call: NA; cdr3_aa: CASGLVQGPVQVEAGDNQPQHF
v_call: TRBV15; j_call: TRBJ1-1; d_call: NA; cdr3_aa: CATSRTGFGRAFF
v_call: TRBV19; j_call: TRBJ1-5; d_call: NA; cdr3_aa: CASSIRVGNQPQHF
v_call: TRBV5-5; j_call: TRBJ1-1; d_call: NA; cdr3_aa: CASSLTDLEAFF
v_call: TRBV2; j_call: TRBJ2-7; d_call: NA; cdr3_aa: CASSNRSRGVKEQYF
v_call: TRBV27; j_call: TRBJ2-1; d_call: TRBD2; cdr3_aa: CASSKRAGGSTYNEQFF